This T cell receptor (beta chain) was captured in a study of T cells in localized non-small cell lung cancer. Notes on this clone: Its antigen is not known.

Assay: immunoSEQ multiplex PCR; the TCRdb copy retains only in-frame clones and omits some. The data contain some 1,400 clones, around a quarter of them singletons. The CDR3 extends over 17 amino acids. Germline CDR1 SGHRS, CDR2 YFSETQ. V lost 4 bases to trimming and J lost 5 bases, with 22 bases between them. General study results and limits: Uninvolved adjacent lung showed the highest T cell clonality, exceeding tumor. Elevated circulating T cell density in blood was associated with longer overall survival.

This receptor was obtained from a woman aged 40 to 75 with stage I squamous cell lung carcinoma. This material consisted of normal lung tissue next to the tumor, taken before any cancer treatment. The chain uses TRBV5-1 and TRBJ1-5; D remains ambiguous. Here the CDR3 DNA reads TGCGCCAGCAGCCAAGATCGACGGTACGATGGGGATCAGCCCCAGCATTTT. This gives the protein CASSQDRRYDGDQPQHF.